This T cell receptor beta chain comes out of a study of T cell responses to AZD1222 COVID-19 vaccine (dated by TCRdb to the early 2020s). About the study as a whole: TCR sequencing covered 233 trial participants: 200 to 220 given two doses of AZD1222 and 26 given two doses of MenACWY control vaccine. Trial participants were enrolled by age into subgroups of 18-55, 56-69 and 70-plus years, and around 150, 29 and 61 TCR-sequenced participants, respectively, were included in these subgroups.

The CDR3 regions of human TCRbeta chains were analyzed by immunosequencing. The authors' analysis ran thus. Repertoire TCRs were matched against a reference library of SARS-CoV-2-specific TCRs generated with the MIRA antigen-specificity platform. Breadth was defined as the fraction of unique TCRs that were SARS-CoV-2-associated. Depth was defined as the fraction of total T cells that were SARS-CoV-2-associated. Each spike-specific TCR was assigned to its reactive spike region and to a CD4 or CD8 class using the MIRA data. Log10-transformed breadth and depth values were compared by one-way ANOVA with Sidak's multiple comparisons tests. TCRdb limited this immuneACCESS table to in-frame rearrangements with V and J called. A share of clones is missing; checked studies link under half to unresolved V genes, and the rest is unexplained. For V, J and clone size, that table is used; D and trimming come from the DNA. Within this sample are around 110,000 clones, with almost 95% of them counted one time only. Clones ranked in the top ten supply about 1.4% of the sample.

As to this clone: What antigen it recognizes has not been identified. Base quality data are lacking; no much larger clone is found one base away.

Sequences SQVTM (CDR1) and ANQGSEA (CDR2) are obtained from the germline V gene. From its cysteine to its phenylalanine, the CDR3 spans 13 amino acids. The DNA shown is the 39-base CDR3, in frame from base 1. The V end loses 4 bases and the J end loses 12 bases, and a stretch of 19 bases separates them. The time point label, as the study defines it: about 28 days (+/-7) after the second vaccine dose. AZD1222 recipients with second doses at about 4 weeks or about 12 weeks were pooled, because spike-specific TCR depth and breadth did not differ between schedules. Samples from vaccinated people were obtained from the UK trials COV001 and COV002, which included a single-blind randomized controlled phase 2/3 trial of AZD1222 (ChAdOx1 nCoV-19) in healthy adults. Trial participant PBMC samples were collected at day 0 and day 28 after the second dose for TCRbeta chain sequencing. The investigation overall reported the following: Epitopes outside the regions mutated in the B.1.351 and B.1.1.7 variants were reportedly recognized by nearly half of the unique spike-specific TCRs. Conclusions about previously exposed vaccinees were limited because only five to seven AZD1222 recipients were SARS-CoV-2 seropositive at baseline. Spike-specific TCR breadth and depth rose significantly after two AZD1222 doses compared with day 0 and with MenACWY recipients. The 56-69-year group was small, and its depth increase did not reach significance, likely because of low power. Participants were mostly white British and included more females than males, and it was suggested by the authors that clonal diversity may have been underestimated. The vaccine-associated CD4 TCRs covered the entire spike protein, and the dominant responses fell in regions 160-218 and 743-854. Because no day 14 peak-response samples were available, repertoires were characterized only after the peak T cell response.

This receptor was obtained from an adult who received the AZD1222 COVID-19 vaccine. The chain employs TRBV29-1 and TRBJ1-3; the D gene is perhaps TRBD1, from 6 matching bases. The specimen comprised peripheral blood, sampled 28 days after the second AZD1222 dose. The DNA sequence is TGCAGCGTTGTGGAGGGCCAGGGGAAGGGCATATATTTT. Translated, this gives CSVVEGQGKGIYF.